This T cell receptor (beta chain) was recovered during a study of blood T cell repertoires in COVID-19. Study-wide background: T cells, B-cell-depleted T cells, or PBMCs supplied cDNA or gDNA.

The data were produced by immunoSEQ multiplex PCR, yet TCRdb's version contains in-frame clones alone and is incomplete. The table records roughly 280,000 clones, 80% to 90% of them present only once. Germline lookup yields CDR1 MNHEY and CDR2 SMNVEV (reference sequence). This CDR3 has 14 amino acids. As for this clone: At one end, the junction sequence differs from germline, possibly due to a read error.

Material: peripheral blood. The chain has TRBV27 and TRBJ2-3; 7 bases align to TRBD2. This receptor was obtained from a man aged 55 to 69 with acute or convalescent COVID-19. In nucleotides, the CDR3 is TGTGCCAGCAGTTTATCGACTAGCACGGATACGCAGTATTTT. Translation gives CASSLSTSTDTQYF.